Presented here are 32 T cell receptor beta chains from one specimen sequenced in a study of human T cells and chemical hapten exposure. TCRdb itself ran the RACE reads through MiXCR, one entry per CDR3 protein. The repertoire holds 90,000 to 110,000 distinct CDR3 sequences, with less than 35% as singletons. As for time point: patch test 3, about 24 weeks after DPC sensitization. Treatment meaning: therapeutic diphenylcyclopropenone sensitization with weekly scalp DPC. This sample comprised whole blood, obtained in connection with sensitization to the hapten diphenylcyclopropenone (DPC). All receptors derive from a man aged 35 to 55 with alopecia areata. Some clones in this sample may be carry-over from other donors' samples.

This clonotype was seen only a few times. The V and J genes are TRBV12-3 or TRBV12-4 and TRBJ1-5; D unresolved. The CDR3 has 14 amino acids. With 3 bases removed from V and 3 bases from J, the gap between germline ends came to 9 bases. CDR3 protein: CASSFQEPNQPQHF. CDR3 DNA sequence: TGTGCCAGCAGTTTCCAGGAACCCAATCAGCCCCAGCATTTT.

This clonotype was seen a handful of times. The genes are TRBV7-9 and TRBJ2-1; TRBD2 aligns across 9 bases. The CDR3 is 15 residues long. CDR1 and CDR2 from the germline V gene are SEHNR and FQNEAQ (reference sequence). With V trimmed by 5 bases and J by 2 bases, 4 bases remained unmatched. The DNA of the CDR3 is TGTGCCAGCAGCGGGGCGGGAGGGCCCTACAATGAGCAGTTCTTC. It encodes CASSGAGGPYNEQFF.

This clonotype has just one count. The CDR3 region has the DNA TGTGCCAGCCAGGACTCCTCAAGTTCCTACGAGCAGTACGTC. It specifies CASQDSSSSYEQYV. The chain recombines TRBV6-2 or TRBV6-3 with TRBJ2-7; D perhaps matches TRBD2 (5 bases). The CDR3 extends over 14 amino acids. V was trimmed by 8 bases and J by 1 base, leaving 15 bases between them. CDR1 and CDR2 from the germline V gene are MNHEY and SVGEGT.

This clonotype turned up a few times. This rearrangement joins TRBV7-2 to TRBJ2-3; 12 nucleotides match TRBD2. Looked up from germline, CDR1 is SGHTA and CDR2 is FQGNSA. The V gene end was trimmed by 3 bases and the J gene end by 0 bases; junction bases not matched to a gene: 10. This CDR3 is built from 19 residues. CDR3 in amino acids: CASSFPGLAGPGSTDTQYF. The DNA for the CDR3 is TGTGCCAGCAGCTTTCCGGGACTAGCGGGCCCGGGCAGCACAGATACGCAGTATTTT.

The chain links TRBV11-1 to TRBJ2-1; 7 nucleotides match TRBD2. The CDR3 is made up of 15 amino acids. Unmatched junction bases numbered 11, after V lost 5 bases and J lost 7 bases. Germline V gene sequence: CDR1 SGHAT, CDR2 FQDESV (reference sequence). The CDR3 loop reads CASSLRLAGRNEQFF. In DNA form, the CDR3 reads TGTGCCAGCAGCCTCAGACTAGCCGGGCGGAATGAGCAGTTCTTC.

The J gene is TRBJ1-4, the V gene TRBV20-1, with D possibly being TRBD1 (5 bases). The germline CDR1 and CDR2 sequences are DFQATT and SNEGSKA (reference sequence). The CDR3 has 14 residues. V shed 3 bases and J shed 3 bases, with 11 bases lying between them. The CDR3 nucleotides read TGCAGTGCTAGGGTCGGGGGGTCTAATGAAAAACTGTTTTTT. Protein product: CSARVGGSNEKLFF.

The J gene is TRBJ2-3, the V gene TRBV21-1; the D segment call TRBD1 is taken from the table without a DNA check. TRBV21-1 is flagged as a pseudogene. The CDR3 has 12 residues. In nucleotides, the CDR3 is TGTGCCAGCAGAAAGGGGACAGATACGCAGTATTTT. Amino acids: CASRKGTDTQYF.

This clonotype was counted a few times. This chain joins TRBV4-1 and TRBJ2-1; D is ambiguous. CDR3 length equals 18 residues. Trimming cost V 0 bases and J 0 bases, with 15 bases left between them. Looked up from germline, CDR1 is MGHRA and CDR2 is YSYEKL. The CDR3 sequence is CASSQDIGTLSSYNEQFF. The DNA for the CDR3 is TGCGCCAGCAGCCAAGATATTGGAACATTGAGCTCCTACAATGAGCAGTTCTTC.

V usage is TRBV28 and J usage is TRBJ2-3, with 10 bases matching TRBD2. CDR1 and CDR2 (germline): MDHEN, SYDVKM. The CDR3 loop spans 14 amino acids. V was pared by 4 bases and J by 5 bases, with 3 bases of the junction left unmatched. CDR3 region: CASSWLAGVDTQYF. DNA of the CDR3: TGTGCCAGCAGTTGGCTAGCGGGAGTAGATACGCAGTATTTT.

This chain links TRBV24-1 with TRBJ2-7; no firm D call. The CDR3 covers 14 residues. V lost 1 base to trimming and J lost 4 bases, with 10 bases between them. Germline V gene sequence: CDR1 KGHDR, CDR2 SFDVKD. The CDR3 region is CATSDFSTGYEQYF. The DNA for the CDR3 is TGTGCCACCAGTGATTTCTCAACCGGTTACGAGCAGTACTTC.

The table lists this clonotype with many counts. The chain employs TRBV10-3 and TRBJ2-1, with TRBD2 identical over 9 bases. This CDR3 comprises 14 residues. Germline CDR1 is ENHRY and CDR2 is SYGVKD. V lost 6 bases and J lost 9; bases outside the gene matches: 9. The CDR3 loop reads CAISTREGRGEQFF. CDR3 nucleotides: TGTGCCATCAGCACGCGGGAGGGCCGGGGTGAGCAGTTCTTC.

The chain employs TRBV20-1 and TRBJ1-5, with D tentatively TRBD1 (6 bases). In germline, CDR1 is DFQATT, CDR2 SNEGSKA (reference sequence). V lost 2 bases and J lost 3, with 20 bases in between. CDR3 size: 17 residues. Here the CDR3 DNA reads TGCAGTGCTAGAAGGGGGGGCCGGATTAAAAACAATCAGCCCCAGCATTTT. Translating it yields CSARRGGRIKNNQPQHF.

The chain joins TRBV19 to TRBJ2-2; D is uncertain. This CDR3 is 14 amino acids long. Trimming pared 4 bases from V and 6 bases from J, leaving 12 bases between. CDR1 and CDR2 from the germline V gene are LNHDA and SQIVND (reference sequence). In nucleotides, the CDR3 is TGTGCCAGTAGTACCCGGTACGGCCCCGGGGAGCTGTTTTTT. Translated: CASSTRYGPGELFF. Full variable domain (rest looked up from reference TRBV19 and TRBJ2-2): DGGITQSPKYLFRKEGQNVTLSCEQNLNHDAMYWYRQDPGQGLRLIYYSQIVNDFQKGDIAEGYSVSREKKESFPLTVTSAQKNPTAFYLCASSTRYGPGELFFGEGSRLTVL.

This clonotype was counted between two and nine times. This rearrangement joins TRBV18 to TRBJ2-7, with D unresolved. Germline V gene lookup returns CDR1 KGHSH and CDR2 LQKENI. V lost 3 bases and J lost 6, with 12 bases in between. This CDR3 is built from 13 residues. CDR3 sequence (DNA): TGTGCCAGCTCACCGATCTCCCCAGGCGAGCAGTACTTC. It yields the protein CASSPISPGEQYF.

This clonotype occurred a few times. J is TRBJ1-2 and V is TRBV29-1; no clear D. CDR1 is SQVTM, CDR2 ANQGSEA, per germline. The CDR3 covers 11 residues. Between the trimmed V and J ends, which lost 0 bases and 4 bases, there was a span of 3 bases. This chain's CDR3 is CSVEDTYGYTF. For the CDR3, the DNA is TGCAGCGTTGAAGACACCTATGGCTACACCTTC.

This clonotype was seen more than once but under ten times. V gene TRBV6-6 combines with J gene TRBJ2-3; 9 bases agree with TRBD1. The CDR3 runs to 16 residues. Germline lookup yields CDR1 MNHNY and CDR2 SVGAGI (reference sequence). The J segment lost 1 base and the V segment lost 4 bases, leaving 6 bases of the junction unmatched. CDR3 loop: CASSSAGQGRTDTQYF. CDR3 DNA sequence: TGTGCCAGCAGTTCTGCGGGACAGGGCCGCACAGATACGCAGTATTTT.

The chain is built from TRBV28 and TRBJ2-3; 13 bases agree with TRBD2. The CDR3 is made up of 18 amino acids. The germline gives CDR1 MDHEN, CDR2 SYDVKM. V shed 3 bases, J shed 2 bases, and the junction held 8 bases outside the gene matches. In DNA, the CDR3 is TGTGCCAGCAGTTTCGGGACTAGCGGGATGAGGCCCACAGATACGCAGTATTTT. Protein: CASSFGTSGMRPTDTQYF.

The V call is TRBV20-1, the J call TRBJ1-6; D perhaps matches TRBD1 (6 bases). V gave up 4 bases and J gave up 8 bases, with 18 bases separating them. The CDR3 runs to 15 residues. Germline lookup yields CDR1 DFQATT and CDR2 SNEGSKA (reference sequence). CDR3 region: CSAKGGGARDSPLHF. In DNA, the CDR3 is TGCAGTGCTAAAGGCGGGGGGGCGAGGGATTCACCCCTCCACTTT.

The table lists this clonotype with a few counts. The V and J genes are TRBV27 and TRBJ1-6; TRBD1 aligns across 8 bases. The CDR3 has 15 amino acids. The germline gives CDR1 MNHEY, CDR2 SMNVEV (reference sequence). Losses at the gene ends were 6 bases for V and 7 bases for J; bases not matched to a gene: 8. The CDR3 is CASSYQGAQNSPLHF. The CDR3 nucleotides read TGTGCCAGCAGCTACCAGGGGGCGCAAAATTCACCCCTCCACTTT.

This clonotype has just a few counts. This rearrangement joins TRBV10-2 to TRBJ2-5, with 9 bases fitting TRBD2. The CDR3 runs 14 residues. The V gene's germline CDR1 is WSHSY and CDR2 SAAADI. Trimming removed 4 bases from V and 5 bases from J; junction bases left unmatched: 5. CDR3 protein: CASSGLAGQETQYF. CDR3 sequence (DNA): TGCGCCAGCAGTGGCCTAGCGGGACAGGAGACCCAGTACTTC.

This clonotype was detected a few times. This chain joins TRBV24-1 and TRBJ1-2; TRBD1 agrees at 9 bases. This CDR3 contains 13 residues. The germline CDR1 and CDR2 sequences are KGHDR and SFDVKD. Trimming removed 3 bases from V and 7 bases from J; junction bases left unmatched: 2. The CDR3, as DNA: TGTGCCACCAGTGATACAGGGGGCCCTGGCTACACCTTC. This translates into CATSDTGGPGYTF.

For this clonotype: At one end the junction does not follow the germline gene, possibly because of a read error. The chain links TRBV6-2 or TRBV6-3 to TRBJ2-1; 7 bases agree with TRBD1. This CDR3 has 13 residues. CDR1 and CDR2 (germline): MNHEY, SVGEGT. CDR3 in amino acids: CASSYSIRQGVLF. CDR3 nucleotide sequence: TGTGCCAGCAGTTACTCGATACGTCAGGGGGTGCTCTTC.

In DNA form, the CDR3 reads TGCTCGACCCACCGGGGGGGGGAGCTGTTTTTT. Translating it yields CSTHRGGELFF. The genes are TRBV29-1 and TRBJ2-2, with D possibly matching TRBD2 (6 bases). CDR1 and CDR2 (germline): SQVTM, ANQGSEA. The CDR3 runs 11 residues.

This chain uses TRBV6-1 with TRBJ1-4; D might be TRBD1 (6 bases). Trimming shortened V by 6 bases and J by 8 bases, and 16 bases separated the two germline ends. CDR1 is MNHNS, CDR2 SASEGT, per germline. The CDR3 spans 14 residues. CDR3 protein: CASSEQGFGEKLFF. CDR3 coding DNA: TGTGCCAGCAGCGAACAGGGATTTGGAGAAAAACTGTTTTTT.

The sample holds a few counts of this clonotype. V is TRBV4-3 and J is TRBJ2-3, with TRBD1 identical over 8 bases. CDR3 size: 16 residues. CDR1 LGHNA and CDR2 YSLEER come from the germline V gene. V shed 0 bases and J 4 bases; nucleotides not matched to a gene: 6. The chain's CDR3 is CASSQDWATGADTQYF. The CDR3 DNA reads as TGCGCCAGCAGCCAAGATTGGGCGACAGGGGCAGATACGCAGTATTTT.

The rearrangement joins TRBV3-1 to TRBJ2-7; 10 bases line up with TRBD2. V lost 4 bases and J lost 2; bases outside the gene matches: 5. The CDR3 totals 15 residues. Looked up from germline, CDR1 is LGHDT and CDR2 is YNNKEL (reference sequence). The CDR3 sequence: CASSPGLAAAYEQYF. CDR3 DNA: TGTGCCAGCAGCCCTGGACTAGCGGCCGCCTACGAGCAGTACTTC.

This clonotype was observed a few times. The chain uses TRBV29-1 and TRBJ2-7; the D gene is possibly TRBD2 (5 bases). The CDR3 runs to 16 residues. Trimming left V 0 bases short and J 0 bases short, with 15 bases between. Per the germline V gene, CDR1 is SQVTM and CDR2 is ANQGSEA. Written as DNA, the CDR3 is TGCAGCGTTGAAGATCAATCGAGGGTTAGCTCCTACGAGCAGTACGTC. Translation gives CSVEDQSRVSSYEQYV.

This sequence joins TRBV29-1 and TRBJ2-3; TRBD2 matches at 10 bases. The germline V gene has CDR1 SQVTM and CDR2 ANQGSEA. V shed 7 bases, J shed 4 bases, and the junction held 8 bases outside the gene matches. The CDR3 extends over 14 amino acids. CDR3 DNA sequence: TGCAGCGGAAGAAGCGGGAGGGGCGCAGATACGCAGTATTTT. This encodes CSGRSGRGADTQYF.

This chain joins TRBV7-9 and TRBJ1-4, with D tentatively TRBD1 (6 bases). Germline V gives CDR1 SEHNR, CDR2 FQNEAQ (reference sequence). The CDR3 length is 15 residues. Deletions cut 5 bases from V and 2 bases from J, with 12 bases between. CDR3 nucleotide sequence: TGTGCCAGCAGCCACAATACAGGGACTAATGAAAAACTGTTTTTT. Translating gives CASSHNTGTNEKLFF.

CDR3 sequence reads: CASSFRLAVTQETQYF. The CDR3, as DNA: TGTGCCAGCAGTTTTCGTCTAGCGGTGACCCAAGAGACCCAGTACTTC. V is TRBV28 and J is TRBJ2-5, with 7 positions matching TRBD2. Trimming removed 3 bases from V and 1 base from J; junction bases left unmatched: 8. The length of the CDR3 is 16 residues. Germline CDR1 reads MDHEN; CDR2 reads SYDVKM.

The chain carries TRBV12-3 or TRBV12-4 and TRBJ1-1, with D perhaps TRBD1 (6 bases). There are 15 residues in the CDR3. Trimming stripped 5 bases from V and 0 bases from J, with 13 bases between. Here the CDR3 reads CASSRQVLMNTEAFF. The CDR3 DNA is TGTGCCAGCAGTCGACAGGTCCTCATGAACACTGAAGCTTTCTTT.

V and J are TRBV5-1 and TRBJ2-7, with D perhaps being TRBD1 or TRBD2 (5 bases each). The CDR3 is 16 residues long. The V gene's germline CDR1 is SGHRS and CDR2 YFSETQ. Between the trimmed V and J ends, which lost 4 bases and 3 bases, there was a span of 20 bases. This CDR3 reads CASSRTTGTLFYEQYF. CDR3 DNA sequence: TGCGCCAGCAGCAGAACGACCGGGACCCTATTCTACGAGCAGTACTTC.